The source of this T cell receptor beta chain is a study of CD8+ T cells in alopecia areata. The researchers isolated CD4+ and CD8+ T cells from PBMCs by sorting. Reverse transcription of extracted RNA yielded cDNA, which provided the sequencing template. Method: immunoSEQ multiplex PCR; TCRdb's copy keeps in-frame clones and lacks some. The data show approximately 31,000 clones, approximately 80% seen once. V lost 6 bases to trimming and J lost 6 bases; unmatched junction nucleotides: 15. Germline V gene data show CDR1 as MNHEY and CDR2 as SMNVEV (reference sequence). The CDR3 spans 16 residues. The sequenced sample was NKG2D-low CD8+ T cells sorted from blood. The receptor was derived from a human donor with alopecia areata. The rearrangement joins TRBV27 to TRBJ2-7; 9 nucleotides agree with TRBD2. Here the CDR3 DNA reads TGTGCCAGCAGCACATCCGCTCGGGGACTAGCAGGCGAGCAGTACTTC. This gives the protein CASSTSARGLAGEQYF.